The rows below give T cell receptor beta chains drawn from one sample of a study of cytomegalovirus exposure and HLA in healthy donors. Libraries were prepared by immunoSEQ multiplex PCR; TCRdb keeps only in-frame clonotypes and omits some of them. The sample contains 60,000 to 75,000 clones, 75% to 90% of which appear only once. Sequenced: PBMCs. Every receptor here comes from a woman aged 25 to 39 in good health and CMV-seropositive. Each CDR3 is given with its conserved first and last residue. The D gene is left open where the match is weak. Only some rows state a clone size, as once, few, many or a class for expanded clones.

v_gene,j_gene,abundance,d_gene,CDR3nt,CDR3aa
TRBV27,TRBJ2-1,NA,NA,TGTGCCAGCAGTTTAGGGACACCCTCCTACAATGAGCAGTTCTTC,CASSLGTPSYNEQFF
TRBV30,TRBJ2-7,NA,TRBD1,TGTGCCTTGAGACAGGGAACCTACGAGCAGTACTTC,CALRQGTYEQYF
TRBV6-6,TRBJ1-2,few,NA,TGTGCCAGCAGTTACTCGGGCAACTATGGCTACACCTTC,CASSYSGNYGYTF
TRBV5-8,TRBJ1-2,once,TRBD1,TGTGCCAGCAGCTTCGGGACAGGGAACGGCTACACCTTC,CASSFGTGNGYTF
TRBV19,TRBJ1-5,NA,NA,TGTGCCAGTAGTATAGTTGCAGGGGGCAATCAGCCCCAGCATTTT,CASSIVAGGNQPQHF
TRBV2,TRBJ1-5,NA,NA,TGTGCCAGCAGTGGTCACGGTGCCCGGAGTCAGCCCCAGCATTTT,CASSGHGARSQPQHF
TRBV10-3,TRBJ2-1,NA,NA,TGTGCCATCAGTGAGGGGCGCGAAAACAATGAGCAGTTCTTC,CAISEGRENNEQFF
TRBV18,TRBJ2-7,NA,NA,TGTGCCAGCTCACGGCAGGGGAAGCCCTACGAGCAGTACTTC,CASSRQGKPYEQYF
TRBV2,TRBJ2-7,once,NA,TGTGCCAGCAGTGAAGGGCCAGGGGGGACCTACGAGCAGTACTTC,CASSEGPGGTYEQYF
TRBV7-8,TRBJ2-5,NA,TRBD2,TGTGCCAGCAGCCTACTGGGTAGCGGGAGGGCGGAGACCCAGTACTTC,CASSLLGSGRAETQYF
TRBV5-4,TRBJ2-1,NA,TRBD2,TGTGCCAGCAGCCTAGGGCTAGCGGGCGTCTACAATGAGCAGTTCTTC,CASSLGLAGVYNEQFF
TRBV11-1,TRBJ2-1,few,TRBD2,TGTGCCAGCAGCTTCCAGCGGGGAGCCTACAATGAGCAGTTCTTC,CASSFQRGAYNEQFF
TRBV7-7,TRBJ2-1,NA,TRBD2,TGTGCCAGCAGCGCCGGGACTAGCTCCTACAATGAGCAGTTCTTC,CASSAGTSSYNEQFF
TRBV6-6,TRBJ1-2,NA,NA,TGTGCCAGCAGTTACTCTGGGACAACTTATGGCTACACCTTC,CASSYSGTTYGYTF
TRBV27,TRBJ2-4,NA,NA,TGTGCCAGCAGTTCTTGGACCAGTGGGGCGGCCAAAAACATTCAGTACTTC,CASSSWTSGAAKNIQYF
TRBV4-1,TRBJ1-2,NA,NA,TGCGCCAGCAGCCAAGATTCGACAGGTCACGTCGATGGCTACACCTTC,CASSQDSTGHVDGYTF